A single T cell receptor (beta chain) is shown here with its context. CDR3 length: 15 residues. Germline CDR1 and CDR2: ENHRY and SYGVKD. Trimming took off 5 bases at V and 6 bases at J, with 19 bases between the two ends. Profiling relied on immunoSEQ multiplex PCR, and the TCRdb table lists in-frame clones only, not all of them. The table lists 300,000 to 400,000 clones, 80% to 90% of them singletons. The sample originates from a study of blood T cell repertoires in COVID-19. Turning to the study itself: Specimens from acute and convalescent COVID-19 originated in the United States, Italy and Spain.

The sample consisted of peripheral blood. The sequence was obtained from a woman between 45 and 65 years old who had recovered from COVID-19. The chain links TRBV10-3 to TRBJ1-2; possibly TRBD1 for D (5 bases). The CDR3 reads CAISPRGGAVDGYTF. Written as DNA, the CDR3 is TGTGCCATCAGTCCCCGGGGGGGAGCCGTGGATGGCTACACCTTC.